A single sample gave rise to the 22 T cell receptor beta chains below, sequenced in a study of beta chain features in type 1 diabetes (dated by TCRdb to 2017 to 2018). General findings and caveats noted by the study authors: In all four CD4+ subsets, TCRB CDR3 length was moderately but significantly shorter in type 1 diabetes patients.

What these receptors recognize is not known. The protocol used for the library was the immunoSEQ multiplex PCR assay. All of the isolated RNA was reverse transcribed with the High Capacity cDNA Reverse Transcription Kit, so expressed TCRB transcripts were sequenced. In its TCRdb copy, this immuneACCESS table keeps in-frame sequences only and misses some clones. Where compared with another copy, unresolved V genes explain less than half of these, and the others have no known cause. In this sample the table shows under 850,000 clones, roughly an eighth of which occur a single time. The leading ten clones occupy about 0.02% of the sample. The sequenced sample was naive CD4+ T cells from blood. This specimen's cell subset or site label, per the study, means: true naive CD4+ T cells. Source of these receptors: a man aged 18 to 30 with type 1 diabetes.

This clone appeared a few times. Other DNA sequences of this sample code for an identical CDR3. The chain employs TRBV5-1 and TRBJ2-3; D not resolved. CDR1 and CDR2 from the germline V gene are SGHRS and YFSETQ. CDR3 size: 14 residues. Trimming took 0 bases from V and 3 from J, leaving 8 bases between them. The CDR3 bases are TGCGCCAGCAGCTTGGAGGGTAGGACAGATACGCAGTATTTT. Translation gives CASSLEGRTDTQYF.

This clone was counted a few times. Other nucleotide sequences from this sample produce the same CDR3. The chain carries TRBV30 and TRBJ2-7; D remains ambiguous. Germline CDR1 reads GTSNPN; CDR2 reads SVGIG (reference sequence). V gave up 3 bases and J gave up 3 bases, with 6 bases separating them. CDR3 length equals 11 residues. CDR3 DNA sequence: TGTGCCTGGAGCCTTGGCTACGAGCAGTACTTC. This translates into CAWSLGYEQYF.

The chain couples TRBV27 to TRBJ1-6, with TRBD1 identical over 7 bases. The germline gives CDR1 MNHEY, CDR2 SMNVEV (reference sequence). Germline trimming cut 8 bases from V and 8 bases from J; bases unmatched to any gene: 9. The CDR3 runs 14 residues. The CDR3 DNA is TGTGCCAGCGGCCGACAGGGTAGAGATTCACCCCTCCACTTT. It encodes CASGRQGRDSPLHF.

The rearrangement links TRBV6-5 to TRBJ1-5, with 8 bases lining up with TRBD1. Trimming took 6 bases from V and 0 from J; bases not matched to a gene: 4. The CDR3 has 15 residues. CDR1 MNHEY and CDR2 SVGAGI come from the germline V gene. CDR3 protein: CASSTGQGSNQPQHF. The CDR3 coding sequence is TGTGCCAGCAGCACCGGACAGGGTAGCAATCAGCCCCAGCATTTT.

This clone has only a few counts. The V call is TRBV7-6, the J call TRBJ2-5; no reliable D call. V lost 0 bases and J lost 0, with 5 bases in between. The CDR3 contains 14 residues. Germline CDR1 SGHVS, CDR2 FNYEAQ. The CDR3 region is CASSLAYYQETQYF. The CDR3 bases are TGTGCCAGCAGCTTAGCTTACTACCAAGAGACCCAGTACTTC.

This clone was counted once. J is TRBJ1-2 and V is TRBV2, with D unresolved. Trimming pared 3 bases from V and 8 bases from J, leaving 10 bases between. Germline V gene data show CDR1 as SNHLY and CDR2 as FYNNEI. The CDR3 totals 12 residues. The CDR3 here is CASSETTRGYTF. The CDR3 coding sequence is TGTGCCAGCAGTGAGACAACTAGGGGCTACACCTTC.

This clone was observed a few times. J is TRBJ1-1 and V is TRBV10-3; D might be TRBD1 (6 bases). Germline V gene sequence: CDR1 ENHRY, CDR2 SYGVKD. The CDR3 totals 16 residues. V lost 5 bases and J lost 1, with 17 bases in between. CDR3 DNA sequence: TGTGCCATCAGTAACTCACCAGGGGCCTGGAACACTGAAGCTTTCTTT. Residues: CAISNSPGAWNTEAFF.

The gene calls are TRBV5-4 and TRBJ1-5; D is unresolved. V gave up 4 bases and J gave up 2 bases, with 19 bases separating them. This CDR3 has 17 amino acids. In germline, CDR1 is SGHNT, CDR2 YYREEE (reference sequence). CDR3 nucleotide sequence: TGTGCCAGCAGCCCCGGCCCCATCCCACCGGGCAATCAGCCCCAGCATTTT. As protein: CASSPGPIPPGNQPQHF.

This clone was recorded a few times. This chain links TRBV25-1 with TRBJ2-7; D may be TRBD1 (5 bases). The CDR3 contains 14 residues. Germline CDR1 MGHDK, CDR2 SYGVNS. Deletions cut 1 base from V and 0 bases from J, with 7 bases between. Written as DNA, the CDR3 is TGTGCCAGCAGTGAATTGGACACCTCCTACGAGCAGTACTTC. This sequence encodes CASSELDTSYEQYF.

This clone was counted between two and nine times. The genes are TRBV27 and TRBJ2-5; 8 nucleotides match TRBD1. CDR1 MNHEY and CDR2 SMNVEV come from the germline V gene (reference sequence). The trim removed 4 bases at V and 5 bases at J, leaving 6 bases unmatched. The CDR3 is made up of 14 amino acids. In DNA form, the CDR3 reads TGTGCCAGCAGTTGGAACAGGGGGGAGGAGACCCAGTACTTC. It yields the protein CASSWNRGEETQYF.

This chain joins TRBV6-6 and TRBJ1-5; 9 nucleotides agree with TRBD1. The ends lost 5 bases at V and 2 bases at J; junction bases unmatched: 7. The V gene's germline CDR1 is MNHNY and CDR2 SVGAGI (reference sequence). CDR3 length: 16 amino acids. DNA for the CDR3: TGTGCCAGCAGTCTCGAACAGGGGGCCCGCAATCAGCCCCAGCATTTT. Its translation: CASSLEQGARNQPQHF.

Only a few counts were recorded for this clone. This chain links TRBV27 with TRBJ1-2, with D uncertain. The CDR3 loop spans 15 amino acids. V was cut by 7 bases and J by 5 bases, with 20 bases left in between. CDR1 and CDR2 from the germline V gene are MNHEY and SMNVEV (reference sequence). DNA for the CDR3: TGTGCCAGCAAGCTACTGGCCCTGAAAGGATATGGCTACACCTTC. It codes for CASKLLALKGYGYTF.

The table lists this clone with a few counts. The chain employs TRBV19 and TRBJ2-3; D perhaps matches TRBD2 (5 bases). The germline V and J ends were trimmed by 3 bases and 5 bases, with 6 bases remaining between them. The CDR3 loop spans 12 amino acids. Per the germline V gene, CDR1 is LNHDA and CDR2 is SQIVND (reference sequence). This CDR3 is CASSIREDTQYF. The CDR3 DNA reads as TGTGCCAGTAGTATCCGGGAAGATACGCAGTATTTT.

The rearrangement joins TRBV30 to TRBJ1-2; D is undetermined. The CDR3 is made up of 13 amino acids. V was clipped by 4 bases and J by 2 bases, with 11 bases between them. Germline V gene sequence: CDR1 GTSNPN, CDR2 SVGIG (reference sequence). The CDR3, as DNA: TGTGCCTGGATGGGGAGGCAAAACTATGGCTACACCTTC. It codes for CAWMGRQNYGYTF.

The sample holds a few counts of this clone. This chain uses TRBV19 with TRBJ2-1; 7 bases line up with TRBD2. CDR3 length: 15 amino acids. V trimming: 7 bases; J trimming: 2 bases; junction bases outside the gene matches: 8. Germline V CDR1 and CDR2: LNHDA, SQIVND (reference sequence). The CDR3 nucleotides are TGTGCCAGTAAGGCGGAGCGGGGACCCTACAATGAGCAGTTCTTC. It encodes CASKAERGPYNEQFF.

There are a few counts of this clone. The same CDR3 is also encoded by other DNA sequences in this sample. J is TRBJ2-7 and V is TRBV28, with D possibly being TRBD2 (5 bases). The germline gives CDR1 MDHEN, CDR2 SYDVKM. The CDR3 sequence is 12 residues long. V lost 4 bases, J lost 4 bases, and 8 bases lay in between. The CDR3 DNA reads as TGTGCCAGCAGTTCCCCGGGGTACGAGCAGTACTTC. This encodes CASSSPGYEQYF.

This chain connects TRBV7-9 to TRBJ2-7, with D perhaps matching TRBD1 (5 bases). The CDR3 sequence is 13 residues long. CDR1 SEHNR and CDR2 FQNEAQ come from the germline V gene (reference sequence). V lost 2 bases and J lost 5, with 10 bases in between. The CDR3 DNA sequence: TGTGCCAGCAGCTTACAGGGTATTAACGAGCAGTACTTC. Its protein is CASSLQGINEQYF.

The rearrangement joins TRBV6-1 to TRBJ1-2; possible D gene TRBD1, 5 bases. Trimming shortened V by 4 bases and J by 4 bases, and 16 bases separated the two germline ends. This CDR3 contains 15 residues. In germline, CDR1 is MNHNS, CDR2 SASEGT. CDR3: CASSVGGVPGYGYTF. The DNA for the CDR3 is TGTGCCAGCAGTGTTGGAGGGGTTCCGGGCTATGGCTACACCTTC.

This clone was counted only a few times. The chain links TRBV30 to TRBJ2-3; 11 nucleotides align to TRBD2. Trimming took 0 bases from V and 6 from J; bases not matched to a gene: 11. The CDR3 is 17 residues long. Germline lookup yields CDR1 GTSNPN and CDR2 SVGIG (reference sequence). The CDR3 nucleotides read TGTGCCTGGAGTGTGACCCGCACTAGCGGGGGAGCGGATACGCAGTATTTT. It yields the protein CAWSVTRTSGGADTQYF.

This clone was detected a few times. The chain carries TRBV29-1 and TRBJ2-5; the match to TRBD2 covers 10 bases. CDR1 SQVTM and CDR2 ANQGSEA come from the germline V gene. The CDR3 runs to 15 residues. Trimming took 6 bases from V and 0 from J; bases not matched to a gene: 7. The CDR3 here is CSVAYSGGNQETQYF. DNA for the CDR3: TGCAGCGTGGCGTATAGCGGGGGGAACCAAGAGACCCAGTACTTC.

This clone was seen more than once but under ten times. The chain recombines TRBV19 with TRBJ2-7; D unresolved. The V end lost 3 bases, the J end lost 2 bases, and 8 bases lay between the germline ends. The CDR3 runs to 13 residues. Germline V gene sequence: CDR1 LNHDA, CDR2 SQIVND (reference sequence). The CDR3 reads CASSIGPAYEQYF. The CDR3 DNA follows: TGTGCCAGTAGTATCGGCCCAGCCTACGAGCAGTACTTC.

Comment on this clone: The sample has other DNA sequences that encode this CDR3 too. The rearrangement uses TRBV29-1 and TRBJ1-5; no reliable D call. Trimming took off 4 bases at V and 3 bases at J, with 7 bases between the two ends. From germline, CDR1 is SQVTM and CDR2 ANQGSEA. CDR3 length: 12 residues. The CDR3 DNA reads as TGCAGCGTTGGGGAGGCCAATCAGCCCCAGCATTTT. Its protein product is CSVGEANQPQHF.